The rows below give T cell receptor beta chains drawn from one sample of a study of T-cell reconstitution after alpha-beta-depleted transplantation in children. MiXCR was run by TCRdb on the PCR reads, yielding one entry per CDR3 protein. The table shows 440,000 or so distinct CDR3 sequences, with 11% occurring only once. Here the sequenced sample was PBMCs from the stem cell graft donor, taken from the stem cell graft. These TCRs come from a human donor who donated a stem cell graft to a child with acute myeloid leukemia. Both conserved end residues are part of each CDR3. The D gene is left open where the match is weak. Clone size is shown for a subset of rows, as once, few, many or a class of expanded clone.

TRBJ2-6,TRBD1,.,TRBV6-2/TRBV6-3,18,CASSYTGQGYSGANVLTF,TGTGCCAGCAGTTATACAGGACAGGGCTACTCTGGGGCCAACGTCCTGACTTTC
TRBJ2-5,.,.,TRBV6-2/TRBV6-3,11,CASSGSETQYF,TGTGCCAGCAGCGGGTCAGAGACCCAGTACTTC
TRBJ1-1,.,many,TRBV12-3/TRBV12-4,14,CASSLGGMNTEAFF,TGCGCCAGCAGCCTCGGAGGGATGAACACTGAAGCTTTCTTT
TRBJ1-1,.,.,TRBV12-3/TRBV12-4,15,CASSLAEGVHAAAFF,TGTGCCAGCAGTTTAGCCGAGGGGGTTCACGCCGCTGCTTTCTTT
TRBJ2-6,.,.,TRBV9,17,CASSVWQAYSGANVLTF,TGTGCCAGCAGCGTATGGCAGGCCTACTCTGGGGCCAACGTCCTGACTTTC
TRBJ2-7,TRBD2,.,TRBV3-1,16,CASSQDYRGGWAEQYF,TGTGCCAGCAGCCAAGATTATCGGGGAGGGTGGGCCGAGCAGTACTTC
TRBJ2-3,.,.,TRBV7-2,16,CASSFRQPGSTDTQYF,TGTGCCAGCAGCTTCCGGCAGCCGGGGAGCACAGATACGCAGTATTTT
TRBJ2-7,.,few,TRBV12-3/TRBV12-4,15,CASSFREALTYEQYF,TGTGCCAGCAGTTTTAGAGAGGCCCTTACCTACGAGCAGTACTTC
TRBJ2-1,.,many,TRBV3-1,13,CASSQGPLNEQFF,TGTGCCAGCAGCCAAGGGCCCCTCAATGAGCAGTTCTTC
TRBJ2-3,TRBD2,.,TRBV5-1,15,CASSSGLAVTDTQYF,TGCGCCAGCAGCTCGGGACTAGCCGTAACGGATACGCAGTATTTT
TRBJ2-2,.,many,TRBV7-8,14,CASSLGGSAGELFF,TGTGCCAGCAGCTTAGGCGGATCGGCCGGGGAGCTGTTTTTT